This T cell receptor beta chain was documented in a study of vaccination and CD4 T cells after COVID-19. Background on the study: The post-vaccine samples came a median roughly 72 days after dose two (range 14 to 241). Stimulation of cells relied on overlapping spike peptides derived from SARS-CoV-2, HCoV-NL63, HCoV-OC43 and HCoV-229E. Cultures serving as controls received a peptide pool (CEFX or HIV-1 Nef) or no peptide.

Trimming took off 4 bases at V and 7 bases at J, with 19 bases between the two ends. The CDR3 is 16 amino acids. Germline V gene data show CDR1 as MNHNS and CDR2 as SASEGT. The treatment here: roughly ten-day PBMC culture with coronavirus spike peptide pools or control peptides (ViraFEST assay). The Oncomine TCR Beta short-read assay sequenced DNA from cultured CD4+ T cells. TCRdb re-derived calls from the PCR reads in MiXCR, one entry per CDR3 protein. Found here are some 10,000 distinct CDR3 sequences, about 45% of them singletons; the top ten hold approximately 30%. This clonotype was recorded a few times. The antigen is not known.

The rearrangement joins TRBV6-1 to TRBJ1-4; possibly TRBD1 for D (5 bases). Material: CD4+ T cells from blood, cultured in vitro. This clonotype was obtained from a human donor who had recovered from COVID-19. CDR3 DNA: TGTGCCAGCAGTGGAAATTGGGACCATGGCGGTGAAAAACTGTTTTTT. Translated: CASSGNWDHGGEKLFF.